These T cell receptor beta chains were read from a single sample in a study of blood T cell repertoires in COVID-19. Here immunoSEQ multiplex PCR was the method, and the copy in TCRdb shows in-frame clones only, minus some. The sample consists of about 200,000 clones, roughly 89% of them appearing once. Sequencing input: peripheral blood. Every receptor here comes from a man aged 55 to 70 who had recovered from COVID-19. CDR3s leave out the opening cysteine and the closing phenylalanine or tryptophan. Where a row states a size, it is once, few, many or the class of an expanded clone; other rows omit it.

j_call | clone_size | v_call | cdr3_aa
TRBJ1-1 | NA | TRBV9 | ASSKSTGGLTTEAF
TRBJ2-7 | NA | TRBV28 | ASSGIWGGRSYEQY
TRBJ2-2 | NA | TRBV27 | ASSLRQGWNTGELF
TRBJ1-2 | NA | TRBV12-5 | ASGQGQGDFYGYT
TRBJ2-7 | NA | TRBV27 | ASSFTGTGYEQY
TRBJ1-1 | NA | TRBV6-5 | ASSYSRGDTEAF
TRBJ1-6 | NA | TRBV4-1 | ASSQDPAGSPLH
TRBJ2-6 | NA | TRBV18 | ASSPGPPGQVSSGANVLT
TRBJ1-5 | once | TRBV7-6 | ASEPWDRGIPYSNQPQH
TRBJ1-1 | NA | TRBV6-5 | ASSTWAEMNTEAF
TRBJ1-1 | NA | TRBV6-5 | ASLSRVRATEAF
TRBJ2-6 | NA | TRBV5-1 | ASSFGGSGANVLT
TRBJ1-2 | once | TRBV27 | ASSTGGFDYT
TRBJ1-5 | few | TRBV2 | ASTAPRGPQH
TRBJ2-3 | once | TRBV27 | ASRYHRTSQGDTQY
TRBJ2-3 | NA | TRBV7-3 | ASSLPGSPTDTQY
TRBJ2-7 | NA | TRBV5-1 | ASRVGGDYEQY
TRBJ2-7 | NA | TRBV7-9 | ASSLAGVPYEQY
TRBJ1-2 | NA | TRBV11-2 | ASSSQGAGYT
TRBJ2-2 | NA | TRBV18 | ASSPGLAELNTGELF
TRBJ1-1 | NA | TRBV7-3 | ASSQQGLGEAF
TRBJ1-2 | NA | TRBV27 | ASSLTGSNYGYT
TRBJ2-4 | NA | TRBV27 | ASSSLAGGLLAKNIQY
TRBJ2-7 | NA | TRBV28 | ASTPIGKVTPYEQY
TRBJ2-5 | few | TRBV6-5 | ASSYFSGTDQETQY
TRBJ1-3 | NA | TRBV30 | AGGTGGGNTIY
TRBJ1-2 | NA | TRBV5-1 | ASSSGTGAFLSGYT
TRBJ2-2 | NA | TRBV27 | ASRTASGRSGELF